This TCR beta chain was documented in a study of cytomegalovirus exposure and HLA in healthy donors. This clone was seen only once. CDR1 and CDR2 (germline): LNHDA, SQIVND (reference sequence). The CDR3 runs to 11 residues. The V and J ends lost 4 bases and 4 bases respectively, with 5 bases between them. 13 Jbeta primers and 60 Vbeta primers were used for the PCR. TCRdb's copy holds only in-frame clones and misses some; the assay was immunoSEQ multiplex PCR. The sample shows 150,000 or so clones, roughly 84% of them seen only once. The chain carries TRBV19 and TRBJ2-7, with a tentative D call TRBD2 (5 bases). The material sequenced was PBMCs. This receptor was identified in a boy aged 2-15 years in good health and CMV-seronegative. In DNA form, the CDR3 reads TGTGCCAGTAGTAGAGGGTACGAGCAGTACTTC. It translates to CASSRGYEQYF.